The 32 T cell receptor beta chains listed next were all sequenced from one sample in a study of blood T cells in healthy people across ages. The authors ran a second PCR of about 6 to 11 cycles using a sample-barcoded 5' primer and a J-beta primer mix. TCRdb re-derived calls from the 5' RACE reads in MiXCR, one entry per CDR3 protein. The sample records about 1,500,000 distinct CDR3 sequences, roughly 27% being singletons. Material: blood. The receptors were sampled from a woman between 25 and 40 years old in good health.

This clonotype was detected ten times or more. The chain combines TRBV7-9 with TRBJ2-5, with 8 positions matching TRBD1. The CDR3 spans 16 residues. Looked up from germline, CDR1 is SEHNR and CDR2 is FQNEAQ (reference sequence). Trimming took 0 bases from V and 5 from J; bases not matched to a gene: 8. The CDR3 is CASSLAAGGDLETQYF. For the CDR3, the DNA is TGTGCCAGCAGCTTAGCGGCAGGGGGCGACTTGGAGACCCAGTACTTC.

The chain links TRBV29-1 to TRBJ2-1, with TRBD2 identical over 8 bases. The CDR3 covers 16 residues. The junction had 17 bases not matched to a gene; V was cut back by 5 bases and J by 8 bases. The germline gives CDR1 SQVTM, CDR2 ANQGSEA. The CDR3: CSVRGWRAGDGDEQFF. CDR3 nucleotide sequence: TGCAGCGTTCGGGGTTGGAGAGCGGGAGATGGGGATGAGCAGTTCTTC.

This rearrangement joins TRBV20-1 to TRBJ1-5; D remains unclear. The germline V gene encodes CDR1 DFQATT and CDR2 SNEGSKA (reference sequence). With 2 bases removed from V and 4 bases from J, the gap between germline ends came to 15 bases. CDR3 length: 15 residues. This CDR3 reads CSARLGRGLNQPQHF. In DNA form, the CDR3 reads TGCAGTGCTAGACTTGGGAGAGGACTAAATCAGCCCCAGCATTTT.

The CDR3 sequence is CASRPGLLSYNEQFF. The CDR3 nucleotides read TGTGCCAGCAGGCCGGGGCTCCTCTCCTACAATGAGCAGTTCTTC. J is TRBJ2-1 and V is TRBV6-1; D tentatively reads TRBD1 or TRBD2 (5 bases each). The V end was cut by 6 bases, the J end by 0 bases, with 12 bases between. Germline V gene data show CDR1 as MNHNS and CDR2 as SASEGT. The CDR3 loop spans 15 amino acids.

As regards this clonotype: One base away lies a much larger clone, so this may be a sequencing read error. The rearrangement uses TRBV12-3 or TRBV12-4 and TRBJ2-1, with TRBD1 as a possible D gene (6 bases). The DNA end lines up better with TRBJ2-7; the J call may be wrong. The CDR3 spans 14 residues. The CDR3 protein is CASSLSTGKNEQYF. CDR3 DNA sequence: TGTGCCAGCAGTTTATCAACAGGGAAGAATGAGCAGTACTTC.

This chain connects TRBV6-5 to TRBJ1-2; D is unclear. The V end was cut by 5 bases, the J end by 3 bases, with 13 bases between. This CDR3 contains 14 residues. The germline V gene has CDR1 MNHEY and CDR2 SVGAGI. DNA for the CDR3: TGTGCCAGCAGTCCGGCAGAGATGTACTATGGCTACACCTTC. It encodes CASSPAEMYYGYTF.

This clonotype has a handful of counts. The V gene is TRBV9, the J gene TRBJ2-4; a weak D match, TRBD2 (6 bases). V was shortened by 0 bases and J by 9 bases, with 10 bases between the two germline ends. CDR1 SGDLS and CDR2 YYNGEE come from the germline V gene. The CDR3 extends over 13 amino acids. CDR3 nucleotide sequence: TGTGCCAGCAGCGTAGACAGCGGGTCCATTCAGTACTTC. As protein: CASSVDSGSIQYF.

With regard to this clonotype: The junction and the germline gene differ at one end; a read error may be behind it. V gene TRBV27 combines with J gene TRBJ1-2; D uncertain. Germline V CDR1 and CDR2: MNHEY, SMNVEV (reference sequence). The CDR3 spans 17 residues. CDR3 in DNA: TGTGCCAGCGGTTTCAGACGCCCAGACGGAACTACTATGGGCTACACCTTC. This translates into CASGFRRPDGTTMGYTF.

This clonotype has more than one count but fewer than ten. This rearrangement joins TRBV20-1 to TRBJ2-3, with TRBD2 identical over 11 bases. Germline-derived CDR1 and CDR2 are DFQATT and SNEGSKA (reference sequence). The CDR3 runs 16 residues. Trimming at V came to 3 bases and at J to 2 bases, leaving 7 bases not matched to a gene. The CDR3 spells CSARGLADLDTDTQYF. CDR3 nucleotides: TGCAGTGCTAGGGGACTAGCGGACTTAGACACAGATACGCAGTATTTT.

This clonotype was counted ten times or more. V usage is TRBV4-1 and J usage is TRBJ2-7; TRBD1 matches 11 bases. CDR3 length equals 14 residues. Germline-derived CDR1 and CDR2 are MGHRA and YSYEKL. J lost 5 bases, V lost 5 bases, and 5 bases had no gene match. As DNA, the CDR3 is TGCGCCAGCAGCAAGGGGACAGGGGGTGACGAGCAGTACTTC. Translated, it gives CASSKGTGGDEQYF.

There are a few counts of this clonotype. This sequence joins TRBV11-2 and TRBJ2-5; perhaps D is TRBD1 or TRBD2 (6 bases each). V was pared by 4 bases and J by 6 bases, with 18 bases between. Germline CDR1 SGHAT, CDR2 FQNNGV. The CDR3 spans 15 residues. The CDR3 DNA reads TGTGCCAGCAGCTCAAGGACGGAGGGGGTAAAGACCCAGTACTTC. Protein: CASSSRTEGVKTQYF. The whole variable domain, filled in from reference TRBV11-2 and TRBJ2-5, reads EAGVAQSPRYKIIEKRQSVAFWCNPISGHATLYWYQQILGQGPKLLIQFQNNGVVDDSQLPKDRFSAERLKGVDSTLKIQPAKLEDSAVYLCASSSRTEGVKTQYFGPGTRLLVL.

Note on this clonotype: A read error may explain this, as a much larger clone is one base away. The chain recombines TRBV6-5 with TRBJ2-1; the D gene is possibly TRBD2 (6 bases). Trimming cost V 2 bases and J 6 bases, with 8 bases left between them. CDR3 length: 13 amino acids. CDR1 MNHEY and CDR2 SVGAGI come from the germline V gene. CDR3 amino acids: CASSYGGCNEQFF. The CDR3 coding sequence is TGTGCCAGCAGTTACGGAGGGTGCAATGAGCAGTTCTTC.

This clonotype was found a few times. The chain uses TRBV28 and TRBJ1-4; the match to TRBD1 covers 9 bases. Germline V gene sequence: CDR1 MDHEN, CDR2 SYDVKM. CDR3 length: 16 amino acids. With 5 bases clipped from V and 5 bases from J, the junction kept 9 bases outside the gene matches. The CDR3 loop reads CASSPRTGVINEKLFF. In DNA form, the CDR3 reads TGTGCCAGCAGTCCCCGGACAGGGGTTATAAATGAAAAACTGTTTTTT.

The J gene is TRBJ2-3, the V gene TRBV12-3 or TRBV12-4, with D possibly matching TRBD2 (5 bases). The CDR3 is 12 amino acids. Between the trimmed V and J ends, which lost 10 bases and 6 bases, there was a span of 14 bases. The CDR3 sequence: CATSPTGDTQYF. The CDR3 region has the DNA TGTGCCACCAGCCCCACGGGGGATACGCAGTATTTT.

As to this clonotype: A read error is possible here, since a much larger clone lies one base away. V is TRBV29-1 and J is TRBJ2-6, with TRBD2 matching over 13 bases. The germline V gene encodes CDR1 SQVTM and CDR2 ANQGSEA. CDR3 length: 16 amino acids. The CDR3 DNA reads as TGCAGCGCCCAACTAGCGGGGGGGCCAGGGGCCAACGTCCGGACTTTC. Translation: CSAQLAGGPGANVRTF.

This clonotype was seen a handful of times. V gene TRBV10-2 combines with J gene TRBJ2-2; 7 bases align to TRBD2. The CDR3 length is 15 residues. Germline V gives CDR1 WSHSY, CDR2 SAAADI. J lost 5 bases, V lost 6 bases, and 9 bases had no gene match. For the CDR3, the DNA is TGCGCCAGCAGAGTAAGCGGGGCGCCAACCGGGGAGCTGTTTTTT. It is translated as CASRVSGAPTGELFF.

This clonotype was detected many times. The chain employs TRBV20-1 and TRBJ2-1; D possibly corresponds to TRBD2 (6 bases). Germline CDR1 reads DFQATT; CDR2 reads SNEGSKA (reference sequence). This CDR3 spans 13 amino acids. CDR3 DNA sequence: TGCAGGACACTAGCCAGTCTTGCCTATGAGCAGTTCTTC. This encodes CRTLASLAYEQFF.

A single count supports this clonotype. The chain recombines TRBV25-1 with TRBJ1-1; the D is unclear. CDR1 and CDR2 from the germline V gene are MGHDK and SYGVNS. The length of the CDR3 is 15 residues. The V end lost 3 bases, the J end lost 3 bases, and 14 bases lay between the germline ends. The CDR3 DNA is TGTGCCAGCAGTGATAAAGCTCTTGGTCACACTGAAGCTTTCTTT. This sequence encodes CASSDKALGHTEAFF.

This clonotype was counted only a few times. Compared with germline, one end of the junction differs, possibly owing to a read error. The chain combines TRBV4-1 with TRBJ2-1, with D possibly being TRBD1 or TRBD2 (5 bases each). This CDR3 has 16 residues. Germline CDR1 reads MGHRA; CDR2 reads YSYEKL. The CDR3 sequence: CASSLAWGTSYNEQFF. CDR3 nucleotides: TGCGCCAGTAGCCTAGCTTGGGGGACCTCCTACAATGAGCAGTTCTTC.

This clonotype is a singleton in its sample. A clone one base away is much larger, so this may be a read error. The chain uses TRBV10-2 and TRBJ2-3; D is unresolved. The CDR3 runs to 11 residues. Germline V lookup: CDR1 WSHSY, CDR2 SAAADI. The CDR3, as DNA: TGCACCAGCAGTGGTCGTGATACGCAGTATTTT. As protein: CTSSGRDTQYF.

The gene calls are TRBV5-6 and TRBJ2-7; TRBD1 matches at 7 bases. The CDR3 has 15 residues. The J segment lost 3 bases and the V segment lost 2 bases, leaving 8 bases of the junction unmatched. Germline CDR1 is SGHDT and CDR2 is YYEEEE. The CDR3 is CASSFPTGDGYEQYF. The CDR3 bases are TGTGCCAGCAGCTTTCCCACAGGGGACGGCTACGAGCAGTACTTC.

The CDR3 coding sequence is TGTGCCAGCAGTTTGTCCTGCACTGAAGCTTTCTTT. It specifies CASSLSCTEAFF. The V gene is TRBV12-3 or TRBV12-4, the J gene TRBJ1-1, with D hard to call. The CDR3 spans 12 residues. Trimming left V 3 bases short and J 4 bases short, with 6 bases between.

As regards this clonotype: A clone one base away is much larger, so this may be a read error. J is TRBJ2-7 and V is TRBV6-5, with 7 bases aligning to TRBD2. J lost 4 bases, V lost 2 bases, and 14 bases had no gene match. There are 17 residues in the CDR3. The germline V gene has CDR1 MNHEY and CDR2 SVGAGI. In DNA, the CDR3 is TGTGCCAGCAGTTACCGCGGGGGTGGGGGAAAAGGGTACGAGCAGTACTTC. This codes for CASSYRGGGGKGYEQYF.

V gene TRBV7-2 combines with J gene TRBJ2-3; 12 nucleotides match TRBD2. Trimming cost V 2 bases and J 7 bases; bases outside gene matches: 19. Germline loops: CDR1 SGHTA, CDR2 FQGNSA. CDR3 length: 20 residues. The CDR3 region is CASSLSSAYPRTSGVNTQYF. DNA for the CDR3: TGTGCCAGCAGCTTATCTTCAGCTTACCCCAGGACTAGCGGGGTTAATACGCAGTATTTT.

The genes are TRBV20-1 and TRBJ2-1, with 7 bases identical to TRBD2. Looked up from germline, CDR1 is DFQATT and CDR2 is SNEGSKA (reference sequence). With 0 bases clipped from V and 8 bases from J, the junction kept 10 bases outside the gene matches. The CDR3 extends over 15 amino acids. CDR3 protein: CSARDPSGMGDEQFF. CDR3 nucleotide sequence: TGCAGTGCTAGAGATCCAAGCGGGATGGGGGATGAGCAGTTCTTC.

With regard to this clonotype: One end of the junction is discordant with germline, which a read error may explain. The rearrangement joins TRBV5-4 to TRBJ2-5; TRBD2 matches at 7 bases. The CDR3 runs to 14 residues. Germline V CDR1 and CDR2: SGHNT, YYREEE (reference sequence). CDR3 sequence: CVSSLGGRQETQYF. The CDR3 nucleotides are TGTGTCAGCAGCTTGGGGGGGAGGCAAGAGACCCAGTACTTC.

The sample holds a few counts of this clonotype. This chain connects TRBV20-1 to TRBJ1-2; 7 bases align to TRBD1. CDR3 length: 13 amino acids. J gave up 8 bases and V 4 bases, and 10 bases lay outside the gene matches. Germline loops: CDR1 DFQATT, CDR2 SNEGSKA (reference sequence). CDR3 bases: TGCAGTGCTAAGACGACAGGGAGGGAAGGCTACACCTTC. Its translation: CSAKTTGREGYTF.

This clonotype was counted between two and nine times. The J gene is TRBJ2-3, the V gene TRBV7-9, with TRBD2 as a possible D gene (6 bases). Germline V gene sequence: CDR1 SEHNR, CDR2 FQNEAQ (reference sequence). Trimming shortened V by 5 bases and J by 5 bases, and 17 bases separated the two germline ends. The CDR3 runs 15 residues. CDR3: CASSPISGLLDTQYF. In DNA form, the CDR3 reads TGTGCCAGCAGCCCGATTAGCGGTCTTTTAGATACGCAGTATTTT.

The V gene is TRBV5-1, the J gene TRBJ2-7; 11 bases align to TRBD1. CDR1 is SGHRS and CDR2 is YFSETQ in the germline V gene. The V and J ends lost 1 base and 3 bases, in that order; junction bases with no gene match: 6. The CDR3 extends over 16 amino acids. As DNA, the CDR3 is TGCGCCAGCAGCTTGACCGCCGGGACAGGGGGCTACGAGCAGTACTTC. Translating gives CASSLTAGTGGYEQYF.

This clonotype was counted many times. The chain combines TRBV5-4 with TRBJ2-7; D remains ambiguous. Germline loops: CDR1 SGHNT, CDR2 YYREEE (reference sequence). This CDR3 is built from 13 residues. V lost 4 bases and J lost 3, with 11 bases in between. The CDR3 DNA is TGTGCCAGCAGCAGTGGACCTTTCTACGAGCAGTACTTC. It translates to CASSSGPFYEQYF.

The gene calls are TRBV28 and TRBJ1-2; 9 nucleotides line up with TRBD1. J gave up 5 bases and V 4 bases, and 8 bases lay outside the gene matches. CDR3 length equals 15 residues. CDR1 is MDHEN, CDR2 SYDVKM, per germline. CDR3: CASSSPTGGKYGYTF. DNA for the CDR3: TGTGCCAGCAGTTCCCCGACAGGGGGAAAGTATGGCTACACCTTC.

The chain carries TRBV4-1 and TRBJ2-2, with TRBD2 identical over 11 bases. J gave up 6 bases and V 4 bases, and 4 bases lay outside the gene matches. The length of the CDR3 is 15 residues. CDR1 is MGHRA and CDR2 is YSYEKL in the germline V gene. The CDR3 bases are TGCGCCAGCAGCCGGGTAGCGGGGGGGCCCGGGGAGCTGTTTTTT. Translated: CASSRVAGGPGELFF.